A selection of T cell receptor beta chains follows, all from one sample in a study of neoadjuvant nivolumab and ipilimumab in lung cancer. This table comes from immunoSEQ multiplex PCR, and its TCRdb copy is limited to in-frame clones, with some not included. The sample carries about 33,000 clones, roughly 90% recorded once. The sequences come from peripheral blood, collected after neoadjuvant nivolumab, alone or with ipilimumab, at or shortly before surgery. These TCRs come from an adult with non-small cell lung cancer. Both conserved end residues are part of each CDR3. The D gene is left open where the match is weak. Clone size is shown for a subset of rows, as once, few, many or a class of expanded clone.

D	size	V	J	DNA	CDR3
TRBD1	.	TRBV6-1	TRBJ2-7	TGTGCCAGCAGCGTCGGGACAGGGGGATTTTACGAGCAGTACTTC	CASSVGTGGFYEQYF
TRBD2	.	TRBV9	TRBJ2-5	TGTGCCAGCAGCATGATTACTAGCGGGAAAGAGACCCAGTACTTC	CASSMITSGKETQYF
TRBD2	.	TRBV27	TRBJ2-1	TGTGCCAGCAGTTTAGCGGCGGGAGGGGGCTATAATGAGCAGTTCTTC	CASSLAAGGGYNEQFF
TRBD1	.	TRBV5-5	TRBJ2-7	TGTGCCAGCAGCCTACAGGGGGCCGAGCAGTACTTC	CASSLQGAEQYF
.	.	TRBV18	TRBJ2-1	TGTGCCAGCTCACCTACTTACAATGAGCAGTTCTTC	CASSPTYNEQFF
.	.	TRBV6-1	TRBJ2-7	TGTGCCAGCAGCGTGGAGCGGAGTAGCTACGAGCAGTACTTC	CASSVERSSYEQYF
.	.	TRBV28	TRBJ2-1	TGTGCCAGCAGTTTACAGGGACTGGGGGGAGAGCAGTTCTTC	CASSLQGLGGEQFF
.	.	TRBV14	TRBJ1-2	TGTGCCAGCAGCCAAGATGTGGGATTGACTAACTATGGCTACACCTTC	CASSQDVGLTNYGYTF
.	.	TRBV11-2	TRBJ2-1	TGTGCCAGCAGCTTACAGGGGTTCGGCTACAATGAGCAGTTCTTC	CASSLQGFGYNEQFF
TRBD2	.	TRBV2	TRBJ2-7	TGTGCCAGCAGTGAAGGGAGAGCGGGAGATAGCTACGAGCAGTACTTC	CASSEGRAGDSYEQYF
TRBD2	once	TRBV9	TRBJ2-5	TGTGCCAGCAGCGTAGGTGGCGGGAGGATTGGGCAAGAGACCCAGTACTTC	CASSVGGGRIGQETQYF
.	once	TRBV11-3	TRBJ2-2	TGTGCCAGCAGCCTTTCCCGCGGGGAGCTGTTTTTT	CASSLSRGELFF
.	.	TRBV6-6	TRBJ1-5	TGTGCCAGCACCCAAACCTCGGGCGATCAGCCCCAGCATTTT	CASTQTSGDQPQHF
.	.	TRBV7-3	TRBJ2-3	TGTGCCAGCAGCTTAACGAGTCCCACAGATACGCAGTATTTT	CASSLTSPTDTQYF
.	.	TRBV7-9	TRBJ1-4	TGTGCCAGCAGCTTAACGGGAGGCAGAGCTAATGAAAAACTGTTTTTT	CASSLTGGRANEKLFF
.	.	TRBV28	TRBJ1-2	TGTGCCAGCAGTCCCGATAGGAGTTCCCCCGATGGCTACACCTTC	CASSPDRSSPDGYTF
.	.	TRBV5-1	TRBJ2-3	TGCGCCAGCAGCTTGTCCGCGGGGGCTCGCACAGATACGCAGTATTTT	CASSLSAGARTDTQYF
.	.	TRBV9	TRBJ1-1	TGTGCCAGCAGCGTACGGCCGGGGGGGAACACTGAAGCTTTCTTT	CASSVRPGGNTEAFF
.	.	TRBV29-1	TRBJ1-1	TGCAGCGCTGTGCCGGGCACTGAAGCTTTCTTT	CSAVPGTEAFF
TRBD2	.	TRBV19	TRBJ2-5	TGTGCCAGTAGTATAGTCCCCACTAGCGGAGAGACCCAGTACTTC	CASSIVPTSGETQYF
.	few	TRBV20-1	TRBJ2-1	TGCAGTGCTAGTCGTGGGGGTGAGCAGTTCTTC	CSASRGGEQFF
TRBD2	.	TRBV5-1	TRBJ2-1	TGCGCCAGCAGCCCGAGCGGGAGGAGGTTTAACGAGCAGTTCTTC	CASSPSGRRFNEQFF
.	.	TRBV28	TRBJ1-4	TGTGCCAGCAGTGCCCTACAAGTAACTAATGAAAAACTGTTTTTT	CASSALQVTNEKLFF
.	.	TRBV10-2	TRBJ2-5	TGCGCCAGCATGAGGGGAGGGACCCAGTACTTC	CASMRGGTQYF
TRBD1	.	TRBV5-1	TRBJ1-2	TGCGCCAGCAGCCCCTTACAGGGGGGAAAAGGCTACACCTTC	CASSPLQGGKGYTF
.	.	TRBV11-2	TRBJ2-3	TGTGCCAGCAGCCTACTTAGAACGGATACGCAGTATTTT	CASSLLRTDTQYF
.	.	TRBV7-9	TRBJ2-3	TGTGCCAGCAGCCGACCCATAAACCCAGATACGCAGTATTTT	CASSRPINPDTQYF
TRBD2	.	TRBV11-3	TRBJ2-1	TGTGCCAGCAGCTTTGGGGGGGAAAGCTACAATGAGCAGTTCTTC	CASSFGGESYNEQFF
.	.	TRBV20-1	TRBJ1-5	TGCAGTGCTTCGGGTGGTCAGCCCCAGCATTTT	CSASGGQPQHF
.	.	TRBV10-3	TRBJ2-1	TGTGCCATCAGTGATGGGGGGAAGATGGGGAATGAGCAGTTCTTC	CAISDGGKMGNEQFF
TRBD2	.	TRBV5-1	TRBJ2-7	TGCGCCAGCAGCTTGGGAGATAGCGGGGCCACCTACGAGCAGTACTTC	CASSLGDSGATYEQYF
TRBD2	once	TRBV28	TRBJ2-7	TGTGCCAGCAGTTCTAGCGGGAGTTTGACGGGGGAGCAGTACTTC	CASSSSGSLTGEQYF
TRBD1	.	TRBV11-2	TRBJ1-4	TGTGCCAGCAGCCTAAGAGAGGGACAGGGCTATGAAAAACTGTTTTTT	CASSLREGQGYEKLFF
TRBD1	.	TRBV29-1	TRBJ1-1	TGCAGCGCCGTGGACAGGGGTGATCAGGAGGCTTTCTTT	CSAVDRGDQEAFF
TRBD2	once	TRBV9	TRBJ2-7	TGTGCCAGCAGCGCCCGATCTAGCGGAGCCGTATACGAGCAGTACTTC	CASSARSSGAVYEQYF
.	.	TRBV10-2	TRBJ1-1	TGCGCCAGCAGTGGGGGGTTCTTCACTGAAGCTTTCTTT	CASSGGFFTEAFF
.	.	TRBV18	TRBJ1-3	TGTGCCAGCTCACCTCTCAAAAGGGCAGCGATCTCTGGAAACACCATATATTTT	CASSPLKRAAISGNTIYF
.	.	TRBV6-4	TRBJ2-3	TGTGCCAGCAGTGATCATTCAGCGCCCACAGATACGCAGTATTTT	CASSDHSAPTDTQYF
.	.	TRBV7-2	TRBJ2-7	TGTGCCAGCAGCTTAGCACTCCACGAGCAGTACTTC	CASSLALHEQYF
TRBD2	.	TRBV5-1	TRBJ2-1	TGCGCCAGCAGCTTGGCCTTAGCGGGGGCCTACAATGAGCAGTTCTTC	CASSLALAGAYNEQFF
.	.	TRBV18	TRBJ2-7	TGTGCCAGCTCCCTCGACCGTTACTCCTACGAGCAGTACTTC	CASSLDRYSYEQYF
TRBD1	.	TRBV10-2	TRBJ1-2	TGCGCCAGCAGACTAGACAGGGGATATGGCTACACCTTC	CASRLDRGYGYTF
TRBD1	.	TRBV19	TRBJ1-1	TGTGCCAGTAGTATGGGACAGTGGAACACTGAAGCTTTCTTT	CASSMGQWNTEAFF
.	.	TRBV6-1	TRBJ2-7	TGTGCCAGCAGTCCGAGCTCCTACGAGCAGTACTTC	CASSPSSYEQYF
TRBD1	once	TRBV15	TRBJ2-6	TGTGCCACCAGCAACGGGGACAGGGCGGCGGCCAACGTCCTGACTTTC	CATSNGDRAAANVLTF
.	.	TRBV5-1	TRBJ2-1	TGCGCCAGCAGCTTTCCGGGCGCGGGAAGTTACAATGAGCAGTTCTTC	CASSFPGAGSYNEQFF
TRBD2	.	TRBV5-1	TRBJ2-1	TGCGCCAGCAGCTTCGGCGGGAGGGCCAATGAGCAGTTCTTC	CASSFGGRANEQFF
.	.	TRBV6-1	TRBJ2-5	TGTGCCAGCAGTGAACGGGGGGGACAGGGAGGAAGTTGGGGAGAGACCCAGTACTTC	CASSERGGQGGSWGETQYF
.	.	TRBV18	TRBJ1-2	TGTGCCAGCTCACCAGTACTGCGGGAGAACTATGGCTACACCTTC	CASSPVLRENYGYTF
.	.	TRBV5-5	TRBJ2-7	TGTGCCAGCAGCTTGGATATGGGGCAGGGAACCGACGAGCAGTACTTC	CASSLDMGQGTDEQYF
.	.	TRBV25-1	TRBJ1-4	TGTGCCAGCAGTGAGTCTGCTACCGCAACTAATGAAAAACTGTTTTTT	CASSESATATNEKLFF
TRBD2	.	TRBV11-3	TRBJ2-1	TGTGCCAGCAGCTTAGATGGGACTAGCCCAGGGAATGAGCAGTTCTTC	CASSLDGTSPGNEQFF
TRBD1	once	TRBV5-8	TRBJ2-5	TGTGCCAGCAGCACGGGACAGGGCCAAGAGACCCAGTACTTC	CASSTGQGQETQYF
TRBD1	.	TRBV6-1	TRBJ2-7	TGTGCCAGCAGTGAAAGGACAGGGTACTACGAGCAGTACTTC	CASSERTGYYEQYF
TRBD2	.	TRBV5-1	TRBJ2-1	TGCGCCAGCAGCCCCCAAGCGGGAGGGGAGAATGAGCAGTTCTTC	CASSPQAGGENEQFF
.	.	TRBV9	TRBJ2-5	TGTGCCAGCAGCGAGGGTCTCGGTGTCGGAGAGACCCAGTACTTC	CASSEGLGVGETQYF
.	once	TRBV6-5	TRBJ1-1	TGTGCCAGCAGTTACAGGGGGACGATGAACACTGAAGCTTTCTTT	CASSYRGTMNTEAFF
TRBD2	.	TRBV2	TRBJ2-3	TGTGCCAGCAGTCTCCTAGCGGGAGGGGAAGGTACGCAGTATTTT	CASSLLAGGEGTQYF
.	.	TRBV7-9	TRBJ2-1	TGTGCCAGCAGCTTAAGGTTCGGGCATGAGCAGTTCTTC	CASSLRFGHEQFF